The present T cell receptor (beta chain) was sequenced within a study of technical replicates of blood from a few donors. V dropped 1 base and J dropped 3; count of bases not matched to a gene: 7. The CDR3 spans 17 residues. Per the germline V gene, CDR1 is SGHAT and CDR2 is FQNNGV. Produced via immunoSEQ multiplex PCR; TCRdb's table is partial and in-frame only. The sample has roughly 80,000 clones; roughly 95% are singletons. This clone appeared a single time. This chain connects TRBV11-2 to TRBJ1-4, with 8 bases lining up with TRBD1. Sample: T cells isolated from PBMCs. This receptor was taken from a human donor in good health. CDR3 sequence: CASSLVPRGLANEKLFF. The DNA of the CDR3 is TGTGCCAGCAGCTTAGTACCCAGGGGGCTGGCTAATGAAAAACTGTTTTTT.